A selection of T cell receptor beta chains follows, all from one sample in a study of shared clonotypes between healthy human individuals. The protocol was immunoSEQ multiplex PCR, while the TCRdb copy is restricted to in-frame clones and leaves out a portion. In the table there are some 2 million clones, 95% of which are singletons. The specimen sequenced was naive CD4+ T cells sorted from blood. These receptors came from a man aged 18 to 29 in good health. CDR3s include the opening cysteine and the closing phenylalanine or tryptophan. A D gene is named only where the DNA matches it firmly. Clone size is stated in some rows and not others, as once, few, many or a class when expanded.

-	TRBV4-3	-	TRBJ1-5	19	TGCGCCAGCAGCCAAGGGTGGCAGGCGGGCACTTATAGCAATCAGCCCCAGCATTTT	CASSQGWQAGTYSNQPQHF
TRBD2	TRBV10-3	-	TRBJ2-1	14	TGTGCCATCAGTGAGAGCGGGGGGGCCAATGAGCAGTTCTTC	CAISESGGANEQFF
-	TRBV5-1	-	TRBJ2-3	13	TGCGCCAGCAGACGGGGTAGCACAGATACGCAGTATTTT	CASRRGSTDTQYF
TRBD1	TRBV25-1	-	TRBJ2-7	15	TGTGCCAGCAGTGAATTGGGGACAGGGCAGGACGAGCAGTACTTC	CASSELGTGQDEQYF
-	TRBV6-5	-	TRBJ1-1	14	TGTGCCAGCAGCACCGGCTTAGGGAACACTGAAGCTTTCTTT	CASSTGLGNTEAFF
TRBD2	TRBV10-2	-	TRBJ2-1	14	TGCGCCAGCAGTGGCCATAGCGGGGCAGATGAGCAGTTCTTC	CASSGHSGADEQFF
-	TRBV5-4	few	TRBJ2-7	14	TGTGCCAGCAGCTTGGCTACGGGACTCTACGAGCAGTACTTC	CASSLATGLYEQYF
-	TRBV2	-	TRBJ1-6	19	TGTGCCAGCAGTGACGGGACCATATTGTCTGGATCCAATAATTCACCCCTCCACTTT	CASSDGTILSGSNNSPLHF
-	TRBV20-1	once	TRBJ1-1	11	TGCAGTGGAGAAGACGCCCCGCTAGCTTTCTTT	CSGEDAPLAFF
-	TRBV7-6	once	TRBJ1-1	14	TGTGCCAGCAGCGGAAAAACAGCAAACACTGAAGCTTTCTTT	CASSGKTANTEAFF
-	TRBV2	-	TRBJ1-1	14	TGTGCCAGCAGTGAAGAGTACGTTTCCACTGAAGCTTTCTTT	CASSEEYVSTEAFF
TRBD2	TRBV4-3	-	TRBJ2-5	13	TGCGCCAGCAGCCAAGAGGGGGGGGAGACCCAGTACTTC	CASSQEGGETQYF
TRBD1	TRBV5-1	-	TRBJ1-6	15	TGCGCCAGCAGCTCCGGGACAGCTGATAATTCACCCCTCCACTTT	CASSSGTADNSPLHF
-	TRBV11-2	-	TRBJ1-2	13	TGTGCCAGCAGCTTACTACAGGGCGGCGGCTACACCTTC	CASSLLQGGGYTF
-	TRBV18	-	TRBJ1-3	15	TGTGCCAGCTCACCACAGGGGCCCCCTGGAAACACCATATATTTT	CASSPQGPPGNTIYF
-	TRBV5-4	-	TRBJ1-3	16	TGTGCCAGCAGCTTGGCGACAGGTAGCTCTGGAAACACCATATATTTT	CASSLATGSSGNTIYF
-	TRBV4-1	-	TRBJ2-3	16	TGCGCCAGCAGCCAAGAGGTCTCCATCAGCACAGATACGCAGTATTTT	CASSQEVSISTDTQYF
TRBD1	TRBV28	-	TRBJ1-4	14	TGTGCCAGCAGCCTGACAGGGGGAGGCGAAAAACTGTTTTTT	CASSLTGGGEKLFF
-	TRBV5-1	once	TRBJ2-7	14	TGCGCCAGCAGCTTGGAGGGACTCGCACTCGAGCAGTACTTC	CASSLEGLALEQYF
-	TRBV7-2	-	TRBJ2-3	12	TGTGCCAGCAGCCTATTTACAGATACGCAGTATTTT	CASSLFTDTQYF
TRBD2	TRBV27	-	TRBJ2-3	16	TGTGCCAGCAGTCCTCGACTAGCGGGAGACACAGATACGCAGTATTTT	CASSPRLAGDTDTQYF
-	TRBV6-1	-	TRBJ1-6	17	TGTGCCAGCAGTGACGCGTTGGGGTCCGCCTATAATTCACCCCTCCACTTT	CASSDALGSAYNSPLHF
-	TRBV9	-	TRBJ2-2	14	TGTGCCAGCAGCGGTACAGTGAACACCGGGGAGCTGTTTTTT	CASSGTVNTGELFF
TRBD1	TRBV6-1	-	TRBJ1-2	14	TGTGCCAGCAGTGGGCCCGGGACAGGGGCGCGCTACACCTTC	CASSGPGTGARYTF
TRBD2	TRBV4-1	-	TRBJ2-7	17	TGCGCCAGCAGCCAAGTTGGTGCGGGGGGGCCGACCTACGAGCAGTACTTC	CASSQVGAGGPTYEQYF
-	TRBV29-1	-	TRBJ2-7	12	TGCAGCGTAGGGGACACATACTACGAGCAGTACTTC	CSVGDTYYEQYF
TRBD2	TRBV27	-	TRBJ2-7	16	TGTGCCAGCAGTTTATACGGGACTAGCGGGGCGGGTGAGCAGTACTTC	CASSLYGTSGAGEQYF
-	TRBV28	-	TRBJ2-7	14	TGTGCCAGCAGTTCCGGGCCCTTACTCTACGAGCAGTACTTC	CASSSGPLLYEQYF
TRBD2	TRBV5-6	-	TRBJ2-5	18	TGTGCCAGCAGCCTTCTTCTAGCGGGGGGCCCTATCCAAGAGACCCAGTACTTC	CASSLLLAGGPIQETQYF
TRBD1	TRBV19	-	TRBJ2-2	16	TGTGCCACCCGGCAGGGGGCCGCCCAGAACACCGGGGAGCTGTTTTTT	CATRQGAAQNTGELFF
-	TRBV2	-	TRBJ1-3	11	TGTGCCAGCGGAATAACGGGCACCATATATTTT	CASGITGTIYF
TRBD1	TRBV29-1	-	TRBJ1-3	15	TGCAGCGTTGGACAGGGGGGCTCCTCTGGAAACACCATATATTTT	CSVGQGGSSGNTIYF
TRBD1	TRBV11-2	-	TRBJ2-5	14	TGTGCCAGCAGCACAACAGGGGGCGAAGAGACCCAGTACTTC	CASSTTGGEETQYF
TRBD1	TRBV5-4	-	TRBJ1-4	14	TGTGCCAGCAGCATGGACAGGGCTAATGAAAAACTGTTTTTT	CASSMDRANEKLFF
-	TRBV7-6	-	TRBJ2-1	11	TGTGCCAGCAGCTTGGGTGTCGAGCAGTTCTTC	CASSLGVEQFF
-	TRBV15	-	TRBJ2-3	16	TGTGCCACCAGCAGGAGCGGAGCCGCTAGCACAGATACGCAGTATTTT	CATSRSGAASTDTQYF
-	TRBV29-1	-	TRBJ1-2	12	TGCAGCGTTGAAGGTACCAACTATGGCTACACCTTC	CSVEGTNYGYTF
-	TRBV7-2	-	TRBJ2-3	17	TGTGCCAGCAGCTTATTTCCACGGGGGGCTCTCACAGATACGCAGTATTTT	CASSLFPRGALTDTQYF
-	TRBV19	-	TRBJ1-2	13	TGTGCCAGTAGTGCGGGGCGCAGGTATGGCTACACCTTC	CASSAGRRYGYTF
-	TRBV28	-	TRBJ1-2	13	TGTGCCAGCAGTCCTTCGTTGGGCTATGGCTACACCTTC	CASSPSLGYGYTF
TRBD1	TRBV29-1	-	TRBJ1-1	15	TGCAGCGTTGTTGGGGGACAGGGGGTTAACACTGAAGCTTTCTTT	CSVVGGQGVNTEAFF
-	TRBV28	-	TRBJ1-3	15	TGTGCCAGCAGTTTACCCACACCCTCTGGAAACACCATATATTTT	CASSLPTPSGNTIYF
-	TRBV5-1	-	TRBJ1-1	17	TGCGCCAGCAGCTTGGTACCGTCGGGACTAGGGAACACTGAAGCTTTCTTT	CASSLVPSGLGNTEAFF
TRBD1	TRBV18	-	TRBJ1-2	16	TGTGCCAGCTCACCACAAAACAGGGGTCCGGAATATGGCTACACCTTC	CASSPQNRGPEYGYTF
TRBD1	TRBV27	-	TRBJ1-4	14	TGTGCCAGCAGTATGGGACAGGGTTATGAAAAACTGTTTTTT	CASSMGQGYEKLFF
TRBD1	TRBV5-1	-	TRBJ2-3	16	TGCGCCAGCAGCTCCAGGACAGGGGTTACAAAGGGTACGCAGTATTTT	CASSSRTGVTKGTQYF
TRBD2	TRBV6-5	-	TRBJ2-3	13	TGTGCCAGCAGCCCAGCGGGAGCAAATACGCAGTATTTT	CASSPAGANTQYF
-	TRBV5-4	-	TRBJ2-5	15	TGTGCCAGCAGCTCACGAACGGGCCGATGGGAGACCCAGTACTTC	CASSSRTGRWETQYF
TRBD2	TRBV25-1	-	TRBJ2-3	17	TGTGCCAGCAGTGAACCCCCCCTGACGGGGGGGCAAGATACGCAGTATTTT	CASSEPPLTGGQDTQYF
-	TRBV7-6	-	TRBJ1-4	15	TGTGCCAGCAGCCAAGAAGGTCAGACGAATGAAAAACTGTTTTTT	CASSQEGQTNEKLFF
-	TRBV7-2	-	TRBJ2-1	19	TGTGCCAGCAGCACTCCCCAAGCGCCTAGGGGGGAGGGCTACAATGAGCAGTTCTTC	CASSTPQAPRGEGYNEQFF